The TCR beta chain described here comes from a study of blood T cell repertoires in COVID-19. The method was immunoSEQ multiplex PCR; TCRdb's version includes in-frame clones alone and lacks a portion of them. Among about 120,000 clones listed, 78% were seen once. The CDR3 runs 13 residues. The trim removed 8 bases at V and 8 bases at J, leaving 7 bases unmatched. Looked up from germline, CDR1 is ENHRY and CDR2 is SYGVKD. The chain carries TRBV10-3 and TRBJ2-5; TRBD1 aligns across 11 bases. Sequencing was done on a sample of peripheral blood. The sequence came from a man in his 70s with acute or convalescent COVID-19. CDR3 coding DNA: TGTGCCATCGGACAGGGGGCGCAAGGTACCCAGTACTTC. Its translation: CAIGQGAQGTQYF.